One sample yielded the 30 T cell receptor beta chains listed below, sequenced in a study of cytomegalovirus exposure and HLA in healthy donors. The PCR had 60 Vbeta and 13 Jbeta primers. Sequencing used immunoSEQ multiplex PCR; TCRdb keeps in-frame clones, though not all of them. The table lists under 150,000 clones, more than 75% of them singletons, with around 2.5% in the top ten. Material for sequencing was PBMCs. The receptors were sampled from a man aged 50-59 years in good health and CMV-seronegative.

The V gene is TRBV19, the J gene TRBJ2-3; weak D call: TRBD2 (5 bases). The CDR3 runs 16 residues. Germline V gene lookup returns CDR1 LNHDA and CDR2 SQIVND (reference sequence). V was trimmed by 1 base and J by 3 bases, leaving 14 bases between them. The CDR3 DNA is TGTGCCAGTAGTATAGGGGGAGTAGTGGAAACAGATACGCAGTATTTT. It specifies CASSIGGVVETDTQYF.

This clone was seen a few times. CDR3: CASSLRRGTEAFF. As DNA, the CDR3 is TGTGCCAGCAGCTTACGAAGGGGCACTGAAGCTTTCTTT. The chain combines TRBV11-1 with TRBJ1-1, with D perhaps matching TRBD1 (5 bases). Per germline, CDR1 SGHAT and CDR2 FQDESV (reference sequence). Trimming left V 2 bases short and J 4 bases short, with 8 bases between. This CDR3 contains 13 residues.

V is TRBV7-2 and J is TRBJ2-7; the match to TRBD1 covers 9 bases. The CDR3 runs 14 residues. J gave up 7 bases and V 5 bases, and 9 bases lay outside the gene matches. Germline V gives CDR1 SGHTA, CDR2 FQGNSA. This CDR3 reads CASSVPGQGKEQYF. The CDR3 DNA reads TGTGCCAGCAGCGTTCCGGGACAGGGAAAAGAGCAGTACTTC.

This clone has more than one count but fewer than ten. This sequence joins TRBV5-4 and TRBJ2-1; D is perhaps TRBD2 (6 bases). Germline assignment: CDR1 SGHNT and CDR2 YYREEE (reference sequence). The CDR3 length is 15 residues. V was cut by 7 bases and J by 2 bases, with 16 bases left in between. This CDR3 is CASLDWRAPYNEQFF. The CDR3, as DNA: TGTGCCAGCCTTGACTGGAGGGCTCCCTACAATGAGCAGTTCTTC.

This clone was seen once. V usage is TRBV15 and J usage is TRBJ2-2, with D maybe TRBD1 (6 bases). Germline lookup yields CDR1 LNHNV and CDR2 YYDKDF (reference sequence). The CDR3 contains 15 residues. Trimming stripped 0 bases from V and 9 bases from J, with 14 bases between. CDR3 loop: CATSRDRVGGRELFF. CDR3 DNA: TGTGCCACCAGCAGAGATAGAGTAGGGGGAAGGGAGCTGTTTTTT.

The V and J genes are TRBV5-1 and TRBJ2-2; possible D gene TRBD2, 5 bases. V was trimmed by 0 bases and J by 2 bases, leaving 5 bases between them. The CDR3 has 14 amino acids. Germline CDR1 SGHRS, CDR2 YFSETQ. The CDR3 spells CASSLAGNTGELFF. The CDR3 DNA follows: TGCGCCAGCAGCTTGGCGGGAAACACCGGGGAGCTGTTTTTT.

Remarks on this clone: Other DNA sequences of this sample code for an identical CDR3. The V call is TRBV5-1, the J call TRBJ2-5; 10 bases align to TRBD2. V dropped 3 bases and J dropped 4; count of bases not matched to a gene: 3. The CDR3 spans 14 residues. From germline, CDR1 is SGHRS and CDR2 YFSETQ. CDR3 amino acids: CASSSSGGAETQYF. The CDR3 DNA is TGCGCCAGCAGCTCGAGCGGGGGGGCAGAGACCCAGTACTTC.

The chain carries TRBV18 and TRBJ2-7, with a possible D match to TRBD1 (6 bases). CDR1 KGHSH and CDR2 LQKENI come from the germline V gene. CDR3 length: 14 amino acids. The V and J ends lost 6 bases and 4 bases respectively, with 16 bases between them. The CDR3 region has the DNA TGTGCCAGCTCGACAGGTTCTAACGGGTACGAGCAGTACTTC. This sequence encodes CASSTGSNGYEQYF.

This chain links TRBV19 with TRBJ2-3; D is uncertain. V lost 3 bases, J lost 5 bases, and 30 bases lay in between. CDR3 length: 20 residues. CDR1 and CDR2 (germline): LNHDA, SQIVND (reference sequence). The CDR3: CASSIRRRVNHKSAGDTQYF. The DNA of the CDR3 is TGTGCCAGTAGTATTCGCCGTCGGGTCAACCACAAGTCTGCTGGAGATACGCAGTATTTT.

The gene calls are TRBV6-1 and TRBJ1-5; the D is unclear. V gave up 6 bases and J gave up 4 bases, with 4 bases separating them. The CDR3 contains 11 residues. Germline loops: CDR1 MNHNS, CDR2 SASEGT. The DNA of the CDR3 is TGTGCCAGCAGCCAAAATCAGCCCCAGCATTTT. This codes for CASSQNQPQHF.

In its sample, this clone was seen a few times. This sequence joins TRBV4-1 and TRBJ2-5; TRBD2 aligns across 13 bases. V was clipped by 2 bases and J by 3 bases; unmatched bases: 15. The CDR3 extends over 20 amino acids. The germline gives CDR1 MGHRA, CDR2 YSYEKL. As DNA, the CDR3 is TGCGCCAGCAGCCAACCTCCCGGACTAGCGGGGGATGACAGCAAAGAGACCCAGTACTTC. Amino acids: CASSQPPGLAGDDSKETQYF.

The chain joins TRBV19 to TRBJ1-5; TRBD1 matches 9 bases. After removal of 6 bases from V and 3 bases from J, the junction contained 3 bases not matched to a gene. Looked up from germline, CDR1 is LNHDA and CDR2 is SQIVND (reference sequence). This CDR3 spans 14 amino acids. This CDR3 is CASRVQGANQPQHF. The CDR3 nucleotides read TGTGCCAGTAGAGTACAGGGGGCCAATCAGCCCCAGCATTTT.

The V call is TRBV7-9, the J call TRBJ2-7; TRBD1 is a possible D gene (6 bases). Looked up from germline, CDR1 is SEHNR and CDR2 is FQNEAQ (reference sequence). The CDR3 extends over 15 amino acids. The V gene lost 5 bases and the J gene lost 2 bases, with 16 bases spanning the gap. The CDR3 spells CASSPTGTWTYEQYF. In DNA, the CDR3 is TGTGCCAGCAGCCCGACAGGAACTTGGACCTACGAGCAGTACTTC.

The V call is TRBV14, the J call TRBJ1-1, with D possibly matching TRBD1 (6 bases). Trimming stripped 6 bases from V and 1 base from J, with 9 bases between. The CDR3 spans 13 residues. Per the germline V gene, CDR1 is SGHDN and CDR2 is FVKESK. This chain's CDR3 is CASSWTANTEAFF. The CDR3, as DNA: TGTGCCAGCAGTTGGACAGCGAACACTGAAGCTTTCTTT.

CDR3: CASSSTGTGGYEQFF. The CDR3 coding sequence is TGTGCCAGCAGTTCAACCGGGACAGGGGGTTATGAGCAGTTCTTC. V gene TRBV27 combines with J gene TRBJ2-1; 11 bases line up with TRBD1. CDR3 length equals 15 residues. Germline values: CDR1 MNHEY, CDR2 SMNVEV (reference sequence). V lost 4 bases, J lost 8 bases, and 7 bases stayed unmatched.

The chain uses TRBV15 and TRBJ1-4; perhaps TRBD1 as D (5 bases). Germline-derived CDR1 and CDR2 are LNHNV and YYDKDF (reference sequence). This CDR3 has 15 amino acids. The V end was cut by 4 bases, the J end by 8 bases, with 17 bases between. CDR3 sequence reads: CATSTGGVDGEKLFF. The CDR3 nucleotides are TGTGCCACCAGCACTGGGGGGGTTGACGGCGAAAAACTGTTTTTT.

The chain carries TRBV19 and TRBJ2-5; tentatively, D is TRBD2 (5 bases). With 11 bases removed from V and 4 bases from J, the gap between germline ends came to 23 bases. Germline CDR1 and CDR2: LNHDA and SQIVND (reference sequence). This CDR3 is 15 amino acids long. CDR3 nucleotide sequence: TGTGCCTGTAAGAGCGGCGGAGGTTTGCCAGAGACCCAGTACTTC. This codes for CACKSGGGLPETQYF.

The V and J genes are TRBV7-2 and TRBJ2-2, with 16 bases lining up with TRBD2. The V gene's germline CDR1 is SGHTA and CDR2 FQGNSA. The CDR3 sequence is 18 residues long. V shed 0 bases and J 6 bases; nucleotides not matched to a gene: 4. Here the CDR3 reads CASSLAGLAGGLPGELFF. The DNA of the CDR3 is TGTGCCAGCAGCTTAGCGGGACTAGCGGGGGGGCTTCCCGGGGAGCTGTTTTTT.

The rearrangement uses TRBV7-9 and TRBJ2-3; TRBD2 aligns across 12 bases. V lost 5 bases and J lost 6; bases outside the gene matches: 9. The CDR3 is 16 residues long. Looked up from germline, CDR1 is SEHNR and CDR2 is FQNEAQ (reference sequence). DNA of the CDR3: TGTGCCAGCAGCGCGTCTAGCGGGAGGGCCTGGGATACGCAGTATTTT. This codes for CASSASSGRAWDTQYF.

The V call is TRBV30, the J call TRBJ1-1; D is uncertain. The CDR3 extends over 16 amino acids. Per the germline V gene, CDR1 is GTSNPN and CDR2 is SVGIG (reference sequence). Trimming pared 0 bases from V and 0 bases from J, leaving 14 bases between. The CDR3 DNA is TGTGCCTGGAGTGTAATGAGGCGGCCCATGAACACTGAAGCTTTCTTT. Amino acids: CAWSVMRRPMNTEAFF.

The chain carries TRBV5-4 and TRBJ1-4; D uncertain. Germline CDR1 and CDR2: SGHNT and YYREEE (reference sequence). The CDR3 is made up of 14 amino acids. Trimming removed 2 bases at V and 1 base at J, with 6 bases between. In DNA, the CDR3 is TGTGCCAGCAGCTTACGAGGAACTAATGAAAAACTGTTTTTT. Residues: CASSLRGTNEKLFF.

The V gene is TRBV9, the J gene TRBJ1-5; D is uncertain. Trimming removed 0 bases at V and 1 base at J, with 8 bases between. CDR3 length: 15 residues. Germline lookup yields CDR1 SGDLS and CDR2 YYNGEE. CDR3 sequence reads: CASSVGPGSNQPQHF. The CDR3 region has the DNA TGTGCCAGCAGCGTAGGTCCGGGGAGCAATCAGCCCCAGCATTTT.

CDR3 coding DNA: TGTGCCAGCAGTCTTGGGGACAGGGGGTTCAGTAGAAGCAATCAGCCCCAGCATTTT. This codes for CASSLGDRGFSRSNQPQHF. The rearrangement uses TRBV2 and TRBJ1-5, with TRBD1 matching 11 bases. J was trimmed by 1 base and V by 5 bases; bases with no gene match: 13. This CDR3 is 19 amino acids long. Per germline, CDR1 SNHLY and CDR2 FYNNEI.

This clone came up a few times. This chain links TRBV19 with TRBJ1-4; D may be TRBD1 (5 bases). The CDR3 consists of 18 residues. The germline CDR1 and CDR2 sequences are LNHDA and SQIVND (reference sequence). Trimming pared 3 bases from V and 8 bases from J, leaving 25 bases between. DNA of the CDR3: TGTGCCAGTAGTATCCGCGCCGTTGACAGACAGAATAGGGAAAAACTGTTTTTT. This translates into CASSIRAVDRQNREKLFF.

This chain joins TRBV27 and TRBJ2-5, with a tentative D call TRBD2 (7 bases). Germline V lookup: CDR1 MNHEY, CDR2 SMNVEV (reference sequence). The CDR3 length is 15 residues. With 8 bases removed from V and 5 bases from J, the gap between germline ends came to 21 bases. The CDR3 protein is CASGRGQGAGETQYF. DNA for the CDR3: TGTGCCAGCGGACGGGGGCAGGGAGCGGGGGAGACCCAGTACTTC.

V and J are TRBV19 and TRBJ1-2; no firm D call. Trimming removed 3 bases from V and 5 bases from J, with 16 bases in between. Germline-derived CDR1 and CDR2 are LNHDA and SQIVND (reference sequence). The CDR3 is 15 residues long. The CDR3 nucleotides read TGTGCCAGTAGTATCGTTGCCACGGGAGCTTATGGCTACACCTTC. As protein: CASSIVATGAYGYTF.

The rearrangement links TRBV6-5 to TRBJ2-3; 7 positions agree with TRBD1. J gave up 3 bases and V 7 bases, and 4 bases lay outside the gene matches. The V gene's germline CDR1 is MNHEY and CDR2 SVGAGI. The length of the CDR3 is 13 residues. CDR3 DNA: TGTGCCAGCACCAGGACAGGAACAGATACGCAGTATTTT. It translates to CASTRTGTDTQYF.

This chain connects TRBV7-9 to TRBJ2-5; 10 bases align to TRBD2. The J segment lost 2 bases and the V segment lost 5 bases, leaving 5 bases of the junction unmatched. This CDR3 comprises 15 residues. The germline gives CDR1 SEHNR, CDR2 FQNEAQ (reference sequence). The CDR3 sequence is CASSPWTSGQETQYF. The CDR3 DNA follows: TGTGCCAGCAGCCCCTGGACTAGCGGACAAGAGACCCAGTACTTC.

The sample holds a few counts of this clone. The J gene is TRBJ2-7, the V gene TRBV4-1; perhaps TRBD1 as D (6 bases). V was pared by 4 bases and J by 3 bases, with 10 bases between. In germline, CDR1 is MGHRA, CDR2 YSYEKL. The CDR3 is 13 residues long. The CDR3 is CASSRGQNYEQYF. CDR3 bases: TGCGCCAGCAGCCGAGGACAGAACTACGAGCAGTACTTC.

Of note for this clone: Other nucleotide sequences from this sample produce the same CDR3. The genes are TRBV19 and TRBJ1-1; tentative D call: TRBD1 (5 bases). CDR1 and CDR2 from the germline V gene are LNHDA and SQIVND (reference sequence). The CDR3 runs 13 residues. Trimming pared 3 bases from V and 2 bases from J, leaving 7 bases between. Written as DNA, the CDR3 is TGTGCCAGTAGTATTAGGGGTAACACTGAAGCTTTCTTT. As protein: CASSIRGNTEAFF.